The next 10 T cell receptor beta chains were all read from a single sample in a study of CD8 T cells in Susac syndrome. When the RNA was reverse transcribed, random hexamers were used with an input of roughly 0.5 to 1 ug. MiXCR was run by TCRdb on the immunoSEQ multiplex PCR reads, yielding one entry per CDR3 protein. The sample has approximately 120,000 distinct CDR3 sequences; roughly 95% are singletons. The sequenced sample consisted of CD4+ T cells from PBMCs. The receptors originated from a human donor in good health.

The CDR3 DNA follows: TGTGCCAGCAGTTACACCACCGGGGAGCTGTTTTTT. It encodes CASSYTTGELFF. The genes are TRBV6-5 and TRBJ2-2; no clear D. The CDR3 is 12 amino acids. Trimming cost V 2 bases and J 4 bases, with 2 bases left between them. Germline CDR1 is MNHEY and CDR2 is SVGAGI.

The gene calls are TRBV3-1 and TRBJ1-2; unclear D gene. Germline lookup yields CDR1 LGHDT and CDR2 YNNKEL (reference sequence). This CDR3 has 14 residues. V gave up 0 bases and J gave up 3 bases, with 8 bases separating them. CDR3 sequence (DNA): TGTGCCAGCAGCCAAGATCCGGTCCACTATGGCTACACCTTC. Protein: CASSQDPVHYGYTF.

This clonotype was seen only once. The chain is built from TRBV12-5 and TRBJ1-1; 8 nucleotides line up with TRBD1. V shed 0 bases and J 6 bases; nucleotides not matched to a gene: 6. The germline CDR1 and CDR2 sequences are LGHNT and FRNRAP. The CDR3 sequence is 15 residues long. CDR3 in amino acids: CASGLVRGQGPEAFF. The CDR3 coding sequence is TGTGCTAGTGGTTTGGTACGAGGACAGGGTCCTGAAGCTTTCTTT.

The CDR3 DNA sequence: TGTGCCAGCAGATACATTCGCGGGGGGCCCAACACCGGGGAGCTGTTTTTT. Its translation: CASRYIRGGPNTGELFF. This chain uses TRBV12-3 or TRBV12-4 with TRBJ2-2; TRBD2 matches at 8 bases. The CDR3 has 17 residues. V shed 6 bases, J shed 2 bases, and the junction held 11 bases outside the gene matches.

The chain couples TRBV6-5 to TRBJ2-7, with TRBD1 as a possible D gene (5 bases). Germline-derived CDR1 and CDR2 are MNHEY and SVGAGI. The germline V and J ends were trimmed by 2 bases and 3 bases, with 5 bases remaining between them. This CDR3 has 12 amino acids. CDR3 protein: CASSYRGYEQYF. The CDR3 DNA reads TGTGCCAGCAGTTACAGGGGCTACGAGCAGTACTTC.

The chain has TRBV29-1 and TRBJ2-2; TRBD2 matches at 9 bases. After removal of 6 bases from V and 6 bases from J, the junction contained 11 bases not matched to a gene. The CDR3 totals 15 residues. The germline V gene has CDR1 SQVTM and CDR2 ANQGSEA. CDR3 sequence reads: CSVPTSGGLAGELFF. CDR3 nucleotides: TGCAGCGTCCCGACTAGCGGAGGATTAGCCGGGGAGCTGTTTTTT.

The chain combines TRBV19 with TRBJ2-5; 10 nucleotides align to TRBD1. Germline CDR1 is LNHDA and CDR2 is SQIVND (reference sequence). The junction had 6 bases not matched to a gene; V was cut back by 9 bases and J by 5 bases. The CDR3 has 13 residues. CDR3 residues: CASRTGGTETQYF. DNA for the CDR3: TGTGCCAGCAGGACAGGGGGAACGGAGACCCAGTACTTC.

J is TRBJ2-7 and V is TRBV20-1; 7 bases map to TRBD2. V gave up 3 bases and J gave up 7 bases; unmatched junction bases: 15. The germline gives CDR1 DFQATT, CDR2 SNEGSKA (reference sequence). This CDR3 comprises 15 residues. The CDR3 here is CSARKGLVSNDEQYF. The CDR3 bases are TGCAGTGCTAGGAAAGGACTAGTGAGTAACGATGAGCAGTACTTC.

The genes are TRBV2 and TRBJ2-7; no clear D. The V gene lost 0 bases and the J gene lost 3 bases, with 3 bases spanning the gap. Germline values: CDR1 SNHLY, CDR2 FYNNEI. CDR3 length equals 12 residues. The CDR3 DNA follows: TGTGCCAGCAGTGAAGCCAACTACGAGCAGTACTTC. This encodes CASSEANYEQYF.

The chain couples TRBV30 to TRBJ2-7; no definite D call. Germline assignment: CDR1 GTSNPN and CDR2 SVGIG (reference sequence). The CDR3 totals 12 residues. With 2 bases removed from V and 4 bases from J, the gap between germline ends came to 9 bases. The DNA for the CDR3 is TGTGCCTGGAGTCCAGACATTTACGAGCAGTACTTC. As protein: CAWSPDIYEQYF.